This entry lists 2 T cell receptor beta chains sequenced from one sample in a study of T cell responses to AZD1222 COVID-19 vaccine. Profiled with immunoSEQ multiplex PCR; TCRdb holds only in-frame clones, not every one. The repertoire holds 95,000 to 150,000 clones, with about nine tenths as singletons. This specimen consisted of peripheral blood, obtained on day 0 of MenACWY control vaccination. These receptors all stem from an adult in good health.

The rearrangement joins TRBV18 to TRBJ1-1; 10 bases are a match to TRBD1. This CDR3 contains 15 residues. V lost 5 bases and J lost 5; bases outside the gene matches: 8. CDR1 is KGHSH, CDR2 LQKENI, per germline. The CDR3 region has the DNA TGTGCCAGCTCATTAGGACAGGGGGTTGCGACTGAAGCTTTCTTT. It yields the protein CASSLGQGVATEAFF.

CDR3: CASSEDRDNEQFF. Here the CDR3 DNA reads TGTGCCAGCAGTGAAGACAGGGACAATGAGCAGTTCTTC. The V and J genes are TRBV6-4 and TRBJ2-1; 7 nucleotides line up with TRBD1. This CDR3 is 13 amino acids long. Trimming took 3 bases from V and 5 from J; bases not matched to a gene: 1. Germline CDR1 is MRHNA and CDR2 is SNTAGT.